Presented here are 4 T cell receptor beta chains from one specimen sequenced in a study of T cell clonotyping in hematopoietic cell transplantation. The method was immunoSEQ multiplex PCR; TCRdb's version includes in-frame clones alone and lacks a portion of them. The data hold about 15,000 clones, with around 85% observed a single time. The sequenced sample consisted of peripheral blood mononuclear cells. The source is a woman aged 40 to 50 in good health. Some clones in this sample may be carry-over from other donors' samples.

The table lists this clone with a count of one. CDR3 DNA: TGTGCCAGCAGTGAGGGGACTTTCAGCACCGGGGAGCTGTTTTTT. Its translation is CASSEGTFSTGELFF. This chain joins TRBV25-1 and TRBJ2-2; TRBD2 is a possible D gene (6 bases). V lost 3 bases, J lost 4 bases, and 12 bases lay in between. The CDR3 extends over 15 amino acids. Germline CDR1 and CDR2: MGHDK and SYGVNS.

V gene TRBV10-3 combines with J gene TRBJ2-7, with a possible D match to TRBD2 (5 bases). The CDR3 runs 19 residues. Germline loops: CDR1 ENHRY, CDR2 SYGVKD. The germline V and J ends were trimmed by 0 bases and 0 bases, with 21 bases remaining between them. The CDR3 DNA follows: TGTGCCATCAGTGAGTCGCCCGGGCGGGTTAGCGCGAGCTCCTACGAGCAGTACTTC. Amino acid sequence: CAISESPGRVSASSYEQYF.

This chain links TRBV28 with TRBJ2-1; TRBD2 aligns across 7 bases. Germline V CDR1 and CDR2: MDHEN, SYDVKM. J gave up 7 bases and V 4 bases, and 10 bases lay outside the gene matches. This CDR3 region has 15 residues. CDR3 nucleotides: TGTGCCAGCAGTTCCCGAGGGGCGGGAGATAATGAGCAGTTCTTC. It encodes CASSSRGAGDNEQFF.

The CDR3 spells CASSLSQEVGQPQHF. The CDR3 DNA reads as TGTGCCAGCAGTTTATCCCAAGAGGTCGGTCAGCCCCAGCATTTT. The chain couples TRBV28 to TRBJ1-5; D gene uncertain. The CDR3 is 15 residues long. With 1 base removed from V and 6 bases from J, the gap between germline ends came to 13 bases. Germline V CDR1 and CDR2: MDHEN, SYDVKM.